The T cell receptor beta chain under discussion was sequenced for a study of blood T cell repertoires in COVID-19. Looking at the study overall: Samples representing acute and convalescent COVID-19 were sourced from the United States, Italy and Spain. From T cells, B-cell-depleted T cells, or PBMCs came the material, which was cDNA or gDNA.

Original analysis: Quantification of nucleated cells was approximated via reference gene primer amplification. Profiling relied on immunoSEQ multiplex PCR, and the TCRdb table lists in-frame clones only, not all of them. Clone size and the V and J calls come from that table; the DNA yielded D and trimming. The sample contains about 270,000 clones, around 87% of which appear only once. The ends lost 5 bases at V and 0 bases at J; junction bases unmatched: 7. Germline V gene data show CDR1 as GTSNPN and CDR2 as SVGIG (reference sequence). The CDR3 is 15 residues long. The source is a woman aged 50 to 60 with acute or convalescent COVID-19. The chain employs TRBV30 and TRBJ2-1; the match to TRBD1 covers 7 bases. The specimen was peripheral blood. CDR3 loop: CAWGDSSSSYNEQFF. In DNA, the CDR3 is TGTGCCTGGGGGGACAGTTCTAGCTCCTACAATGAGCAGTTCTTC.